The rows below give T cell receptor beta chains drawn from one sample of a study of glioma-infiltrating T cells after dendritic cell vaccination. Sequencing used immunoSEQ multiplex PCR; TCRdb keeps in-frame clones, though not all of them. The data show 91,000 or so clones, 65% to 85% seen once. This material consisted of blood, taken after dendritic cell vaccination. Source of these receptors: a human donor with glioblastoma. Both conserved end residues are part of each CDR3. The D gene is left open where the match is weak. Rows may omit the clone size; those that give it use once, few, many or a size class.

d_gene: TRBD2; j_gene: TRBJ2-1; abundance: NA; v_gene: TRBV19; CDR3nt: TGTGCCAGTAAAAGGCTAGCGGGCGACAATGAGCAGTTCTTC; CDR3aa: CASKRLAGDNEQFF
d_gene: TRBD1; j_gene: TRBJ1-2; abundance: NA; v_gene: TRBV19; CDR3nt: TGTGCCAGTGGCGAGGGACAGGCCTTGGTTGGCTACACCTTC; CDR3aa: CASGEGQALVGYTF
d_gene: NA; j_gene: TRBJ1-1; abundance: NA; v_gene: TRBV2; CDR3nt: TGTGCCAGCAGTGTGGAACAGATGAACACTGAAGCTTTCTTT; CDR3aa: CASSVEQMNTEAFF
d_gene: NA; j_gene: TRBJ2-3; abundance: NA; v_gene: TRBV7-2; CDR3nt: TGTGCCAGCAGCCCAAGACGAGACAGGCGTAGCACAGATACGCAGTATTTT; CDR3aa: CASSPRRDRRSTDTQYF
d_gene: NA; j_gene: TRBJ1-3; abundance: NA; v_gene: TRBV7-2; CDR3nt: TGTGCCAGCAGCACCCAAACAGGGCCCGGAAACACCATATATTTT; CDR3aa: CASSTQTGPGNTIYF
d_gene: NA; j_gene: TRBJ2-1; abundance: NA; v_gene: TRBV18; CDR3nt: TGTGCCAGCTCACTTCTCACGGGATCCGTGCCCAATGAGCAGTTCTTC; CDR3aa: CASSLLTGSVPNEQFF
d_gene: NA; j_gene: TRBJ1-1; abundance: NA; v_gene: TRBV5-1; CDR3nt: TGCGCCAGCAGCTTGGATCGGGGGGCGAACACTGAAGCTTTCTTT; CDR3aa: CASSLDRGANTEAFF
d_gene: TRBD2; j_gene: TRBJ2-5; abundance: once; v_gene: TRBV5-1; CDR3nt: TGCGCCAGCAGCTCGGGGGGGCGACTAGCTCACCAAGAGACCCAGTACTTC; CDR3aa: CASSSGGRLAHQETQYF
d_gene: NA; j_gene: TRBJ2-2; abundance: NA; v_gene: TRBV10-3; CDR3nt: TGTGCCATCAGTGAGATCAGGGTCGGCGGGGAGCTGTTTTTT; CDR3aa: CAISEIRVGGELFF
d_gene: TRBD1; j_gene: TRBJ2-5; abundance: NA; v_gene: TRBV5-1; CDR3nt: TGCGCCAGCAGCTTGGAGGGGGCGAGTGTGGAAGAGACCCAGTACTTC; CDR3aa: CASSLEGASVEETQYF
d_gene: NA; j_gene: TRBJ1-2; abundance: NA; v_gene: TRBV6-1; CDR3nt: TGTGCCAGCAGGGCCTCGGGTTTCTATGGCTACACCTTC; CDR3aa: CASRASGFYGYTF
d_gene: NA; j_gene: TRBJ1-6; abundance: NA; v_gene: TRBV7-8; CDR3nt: TGTGCCAGCAGCGCCAATTGGGGTCGGGAGTCACCCCTCCACTTT; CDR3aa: CASSANWGRESPLHF
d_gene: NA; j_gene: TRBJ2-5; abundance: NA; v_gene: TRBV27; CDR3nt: TGTGCCAGCAGTTTGAGGTCCGAAGAGACCCAGTACTTC; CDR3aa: CASSLRSEETQYF
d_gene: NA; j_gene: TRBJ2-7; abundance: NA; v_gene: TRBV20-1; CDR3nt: TGCAGTGCCAACGCGGGGGAGCAGTACTTC; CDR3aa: CSANAGEQYF
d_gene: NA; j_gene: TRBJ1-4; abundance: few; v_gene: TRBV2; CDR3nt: TGTGCCAGCAGTGACTACGGGACAACTAATGAAAAACTGTTTTTT; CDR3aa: CASSDYGTTNEKLFF
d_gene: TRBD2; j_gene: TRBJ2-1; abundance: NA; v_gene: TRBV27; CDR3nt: TGTGCCAGCAGTTTATCCGGCGGGGGGAGCTCCTACAATGAGCAGTTCTTC; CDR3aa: CASSLSGGGSSYNEQFF
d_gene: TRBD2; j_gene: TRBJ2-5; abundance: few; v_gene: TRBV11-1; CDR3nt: TGTGCCAGCAGCTCGGGAGCGGGAGTGGGGGAGACCCAGTACTTC; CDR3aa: CASSSGAGVGETQYF
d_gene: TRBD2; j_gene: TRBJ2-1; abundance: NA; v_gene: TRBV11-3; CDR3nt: TGTGCCAGCAGCTTAGATGGGGCTAGCGGGCATAATGAGCAGTTCTTC; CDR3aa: CASSLDGASGHNEQFF
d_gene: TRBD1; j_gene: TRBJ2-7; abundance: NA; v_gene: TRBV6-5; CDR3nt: TGTGCCAGCAGTTATATGACAGGGGCCGAGCAGTACTTC; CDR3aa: CASSYMTGAEQYF
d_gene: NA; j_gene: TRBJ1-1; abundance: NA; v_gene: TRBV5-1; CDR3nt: TGCGCCAGCAGCTTGGCCGAAACATCAGGGGAAGCTTTCTTT; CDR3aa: CASSLAETSGEAFF
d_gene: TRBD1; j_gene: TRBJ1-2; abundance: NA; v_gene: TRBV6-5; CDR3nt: TGTGCCAGCAGTCCGACAGGGTTTGGCTACACCTTC; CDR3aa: CASSPTGFGYTF
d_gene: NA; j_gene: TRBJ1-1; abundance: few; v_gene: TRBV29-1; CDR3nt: TGCAGCGTTGAGGCGGGGAACACTGAAGCTTTCTTT; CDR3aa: CSVEAGNTEAFF
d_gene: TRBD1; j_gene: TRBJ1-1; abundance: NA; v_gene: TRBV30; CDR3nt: TGTGCCTGGAGGACACAGGGGTACACTGAAGCTTTCTTT; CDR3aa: CAWRTQGYTEAFF
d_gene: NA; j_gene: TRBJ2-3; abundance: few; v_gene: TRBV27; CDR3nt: TGTGCCAGCAGTTTATGGGGTCCGGGGACAGATACGCAGTATTTT; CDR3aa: CASSLWGPGTDTQYF
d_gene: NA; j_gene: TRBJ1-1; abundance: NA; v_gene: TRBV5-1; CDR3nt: TGCGCCAGCAGCTCCTTTCTAGACAGGCCTAACACTGAAGCTTTCTTT; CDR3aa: CASSSFLDRPNTEAFF
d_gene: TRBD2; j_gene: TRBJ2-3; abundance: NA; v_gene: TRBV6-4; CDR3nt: TGTGCCAGCAGGAGTTCTGGGCGGGAGTTAAGAGATACGCAGTATTTT; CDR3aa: CASRSSGRELRDTQYF